This T cell receptor (beta chain) was sequenced during a study of T cell repertoires in urothelial bladder cancer. Study results and caveats: Median T cells were around 5,200 in carcinoma and roughly 25,000 in benign specimens. In carcinoma specimens, a single clone made up to roughly 15% of infiltrating lymphocytes.

Worth noting for this clone: Antigen specificity is unknown.

Germline values: CDR1 MNHEY, CDR2 SMNVEV (reference sequence). Germline trimming cut 4 bases from V and 2 bases from J; bases unmatched to any gene: 4. CDR3 size: 15 residues. Clones were read by immunoSEQ multiplex PCR, and TCRdb kept only the in-frame ones, dropping some. The data contain almost 9,000 clones, roughly 58% of them singletons. This sequence was found in a human donor with urothelial carcinoma. Material for sequencing was tumor-infiltrating cells from bladder cancer. J is TRBJ1-3 and V is TRBV27, with 8 bases aligning to TRBD1. CDR3 protein: CASSYGQGPGNTIYF. Here the CDR3 DNA reads TGTGCCAGCAGTTACGGACAGGGACCTGGAAACACCATATATTTT.